A selection of T cell receptor beta chains follows, all from one sample in a study of blood T cell repertoires in COVID-19. Clones were read by immunoSEQ multiplex PCR, and TCRdb kept only the in-frame ones, dropping some. Of 80,000 to 95,000 clones in the sample, about 84% were seen once. The sequenced sample consisted of peripheral blood. The source of these receptors is a man older than 75 with active or convalescent COVID-19. CDR3s include the opening cysteine and the closing phenylalanine or tryptophan. D genes are given only for firm matches. Some rows have no size entry. The others give once, few or many, or a class for an expanded clone.

J: TRBJ2-3; V: TRBV11-2; D: TRBD2; length: 16; size: -; DNA: TGTGCCAGCAGCTTATTAGCGGGGGGAAACACAGATACGCAGTATTTT; CDR3: CASSLLAGGNTDTQYF
J: TRBJ2-7; V: TRBV7-9; D: TRBD1; length: 15; size: -; DNA: TGTGCCAGCAGCTTAAGACAGGGAAACTCCTACGAGCAGTACTTC; CDR3: CASSLRQGNSYEQYF
J: TRBJ1-2; V: TRBV2; D: -; length: 13; size: -; DNA: TGTGCCAGCAAAGTAGGGGAAAGAGGTGGCTACACCTTC; CDR3: CASKVGERGGYTF
J: TRBJ2-7; V: TRBV4-1; D: TRBD1; length: 16; size: -; DNA: TGCGCCAGCAGCCACGTACCGACAGGGACCCCCTACGAGCAGTACTTC; CDR3: CASSHVPTGTPYEQYF
J: TRBJ2-5; V: TRBV21-1; D: -; length: 14; size: few; DNA: TGTGCCAATATTGTGACAGGGGGAAAAGAGACCCAGTACTTC; CDR3: CANIVTGGKETQYF
J: TRBJ2-5; V: TRBV5-8; D: TRBD2; length: 13; size: -; DNA: TGTGCCAGCTCTCAGGCGGGGGGAGAGACCCAGTACTTC; CDR3: CASSQAGGETQYF
J: TRBJ2-6; V: TRBV7-9; D: -; length: 19; size: -; DNA: TGTGCCAGCAGCTTAAGGGGGGGCAGAGGATACTCTGGGGCCAACGTCCTGACTTTC; CDR3: CASSLRGGRGYSGANVLTF
J: TRBJ2-2; V: TRBV2; D: TRBD2; length: 17; size: -; DNA: TGTGCCAGCAGTGACCCCAGGACTAGCGGGTGGCTCGGGGAGCTGTTTTTT; CDR3: CASSDPRTSGWLGELFF
J: TRBJ1-2; V: TRBV15; D: TRBD1; length: 15; size: -; DNA: TGTGCCACCAGCAAGGTGTACAGGGGGCGGGATGGCTACACCTTC; CDR3: CATSKVYRGRDGYTF
J: TRBJ1-5; V: TRBV3-1/TRBV3-2; D: TRBD1; length: 16; size: -; DNA: TGTGCCAGCAGCCCATCCGGGACAGGGTTAAGTCAGCCCCAGCATTTT; CDR3: CASSPSGTGLSQPQHF
J: TRBJ1-6; V: TRBV4-1; D: -; length: 16; size: -; DNA: TGCGCCAGCAGCCAGGCCGGGACACAGTATAATTCACCCCTCCACTTT; CDR3: CASSQAGTQYNSPLHF
J: TRBJ1-5; V: TRBV7-2; D: TRBD1; length: 16; size: few; DNA: TGTGCCAGCAGCTCAACGACAGGGGCTCTGGGACAGCCCCAGCATTTT; CDR3: CASSSTTGALGQPQHF
J: TRBJ2-2; V: TRBV10-3; D: -; length: 14; size: -; DNA: TGTGCCATCAGTGAGTCAGGGGGCACCGGGGAGCTGTTTTTT; CDR3: CAISESGGTGELFF
J: TRBJ2-3; V: TRBV27; D: TRBD2; length: 15; size: -; DNA: TGTGCCAGCAGTTTAGCGGGGGGGTTGGCAGATACGCAGTATTTT; CDR3: CASSLAGGLADTQYF
J: TRBJ1-1; V: TRBV28; D: -; length: 15; size: once; DNA: TGTGCCAGCAGTTTATTCCCCCGGGTGAACACTGAAGCTTTCTTT; CDR3: CASSLFPRVNTEAFF
J: TRBJ2-7; V: TRBV10-3; D: TRBD1; length: 15; size: -; DNA: TGTGCCATCAGTGAAAACCCGGGACAGTCCTACGAGCAGTACTTC; CDR3: CAISENPGQSYEQYF
J: TRBJ2-2; V: TRBV27; D: TRBD1; length: 14; size: -; DNA: TGTGCCAGCAGAAAGGGGCAGGGGGCCGGGGAGCTGTTTTTT; CDR3: CASRKGQGAGELFF
J: TRBJ1-5; V: TRBV28; D: TRBD1; length: 15; size: -; DNA: TGTGCCAGCCGATCCACAGGGGGATTTGGTCAGCCCCAGCATTTT; CDR3: CASRSTGGFGQPQHF
J: TRBJ1-1; V: TRBV6-2/TRBV6-3; D: -; length: 14; size: -; DNA: TGTGCCAGCAGTTACGCGGGGGAAGACACTGAAGCTTTCTTT; CDR3: CASSYAGEDTEAFF
J: TRBJ1-2; V: TRBV5-1; D: TRBD1; length: 14; size: -; DNA: TGCGCCAGCAGCCCCGGGACAGGGCTTTACGGCTACACCTTC; CDR3: CASSPGTGLYGYTF
J: TRBJ1-1; V: TRBV28; D: -; length: 15; size: -; DNA: TGTGCCAGCAGGTCCCCCACGGGGGTGAACACTGAAGCTTTCTTT; CDR3: CASRSPTGVNTEAFF
J: TRBJ1-2; V: TRBV19; D: TRBD1; length: 13; size: -; DNA: TGTGCCAGTAGTCCGGACAGGCAGAGTGGCTACACCTTC; CDR3: CASSPDRQSGYTF
J: TRBJ1-1; V: TRBV6-5; D: -; length: 16; size: -; DNA: TGTGCCAGCAGTTACTATCGAGACAGTGCGAACACTGAAGCTTTCTTT; CDR3: CASSYYRDSANTEAFF
J: TRBJ2-3; V: TRBV10-3; D: -; length: 14; size: -; DNA: TGTGCCATCAGTCGGGACTCGGGCACAGATACGCAGTATTTT; CDR3: CAISRDSGTDTQYF